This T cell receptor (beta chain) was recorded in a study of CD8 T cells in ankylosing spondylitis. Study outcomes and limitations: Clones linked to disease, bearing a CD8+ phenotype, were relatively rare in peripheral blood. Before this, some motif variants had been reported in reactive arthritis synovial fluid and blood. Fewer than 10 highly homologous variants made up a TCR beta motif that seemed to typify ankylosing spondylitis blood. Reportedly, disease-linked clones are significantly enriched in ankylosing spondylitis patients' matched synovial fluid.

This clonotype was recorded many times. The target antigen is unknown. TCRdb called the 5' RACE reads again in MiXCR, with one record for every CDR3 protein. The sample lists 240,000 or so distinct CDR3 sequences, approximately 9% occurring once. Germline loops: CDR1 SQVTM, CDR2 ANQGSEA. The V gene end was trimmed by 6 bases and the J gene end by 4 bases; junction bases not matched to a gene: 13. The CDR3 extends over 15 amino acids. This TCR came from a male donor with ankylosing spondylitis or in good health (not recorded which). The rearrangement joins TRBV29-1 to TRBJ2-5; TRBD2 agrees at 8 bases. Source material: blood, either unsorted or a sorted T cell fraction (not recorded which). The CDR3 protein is CSVPGGDGRGETQYF. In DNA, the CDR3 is TGCAGCGTCCCGGGGGGGGACGGCCGGGGAGAGACCCAGTACTTC.